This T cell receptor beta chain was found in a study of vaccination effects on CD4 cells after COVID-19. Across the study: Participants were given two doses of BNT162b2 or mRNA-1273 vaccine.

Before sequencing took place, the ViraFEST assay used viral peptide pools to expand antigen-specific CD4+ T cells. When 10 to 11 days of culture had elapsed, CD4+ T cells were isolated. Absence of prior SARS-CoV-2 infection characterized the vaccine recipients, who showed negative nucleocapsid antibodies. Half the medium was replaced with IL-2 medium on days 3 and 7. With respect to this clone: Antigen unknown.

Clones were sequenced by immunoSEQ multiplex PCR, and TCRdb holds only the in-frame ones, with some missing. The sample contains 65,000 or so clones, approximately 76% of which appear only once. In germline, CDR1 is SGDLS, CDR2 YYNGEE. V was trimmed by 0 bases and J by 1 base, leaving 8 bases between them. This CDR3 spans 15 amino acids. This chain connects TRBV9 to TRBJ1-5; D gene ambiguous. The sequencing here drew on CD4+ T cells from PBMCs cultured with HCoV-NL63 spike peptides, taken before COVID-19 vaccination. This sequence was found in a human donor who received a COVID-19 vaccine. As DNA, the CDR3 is TGTGCCAGCAGCGTAGTACACAGAAGCAATCAGCCCCAGCATTTT. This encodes CASSVVHRSNQPQHF.